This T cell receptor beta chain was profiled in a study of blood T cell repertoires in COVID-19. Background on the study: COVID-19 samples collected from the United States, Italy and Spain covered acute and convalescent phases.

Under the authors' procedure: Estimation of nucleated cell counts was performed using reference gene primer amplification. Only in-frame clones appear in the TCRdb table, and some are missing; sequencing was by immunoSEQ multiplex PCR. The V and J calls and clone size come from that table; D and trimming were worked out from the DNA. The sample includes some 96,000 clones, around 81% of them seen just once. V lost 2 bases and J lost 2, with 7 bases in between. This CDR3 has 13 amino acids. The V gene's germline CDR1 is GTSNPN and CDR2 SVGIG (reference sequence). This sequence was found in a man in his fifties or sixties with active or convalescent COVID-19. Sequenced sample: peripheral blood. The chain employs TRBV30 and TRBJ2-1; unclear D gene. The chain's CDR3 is CAWSSETYNEQFF. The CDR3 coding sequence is TGTGCCTGGAGTAGCGAGACCTACAATGAGCAGTTCTTC.